This T cell receptor (beta chain) was captured by sequencing in a study of cytomegalovirus exposure and HLA in healthy donors. This CDR3 is built from 13 residues. The V and J ends lost 0 bases and 5 bases respectively, with 7 bases between them. CDR1 is LGHNA and CDR2 is YNFKEQ in the germline V gene. Assay: immunoSEQ multiplex PCR; the TCRdb copy retains only in-frame clones and omits some. The profile covers 92,000 or so clones, with around 96% appearing a single time and 0.6% to 0.95% taken by the ten largest. The chain employs TRBV4-2 and TRBJ2-5; the D is unclear. What was sequenced was PBMCs. The sequence was collected from a man younger than 30 in good health and CMV-seronegative. CDR3 residues: CASSQDVRETQYF. In DNA, the CDR3 is TGTGCCAGCAGCCAAGATGTCAGGGAGACCCAGTACTTC.